This TCR beta chain emerged from a study of glioma-infiltrating T cells. The iRepertoire nested amplicon-rescue multiplex PCR amplified TCR alpha and beta CDR3s from RNA. From the multiplex PCR reads, TCRdb called clonotypes with MiXCR, one entry per CDR3 protein. Of fewer than 500,000 distinct CDR3 sequences listed, roughly 41% were seen once; the top ten hold 12%. The V gene lost 4 bases and the J gene lost 11 bases, with 10 bases spanning the gap. The CDR3 covers 11 residues. The germline gives CDR1 SGHTS, CDR2 YDEGEE. This TCR was recovered from a human donor with low-grade glioma or glioblastoma, undergoing nonglioma brain surgery, or in good health (not recorded which). The material sequenced was glioma tissue, nonneoplastic brain tissue, or PBMCs (not recorded which). The J gene is TRBJ1-5, the V gene TRBV5-8; a weak D match, TRBD1 (5 bases). The CDR3 is CASSPRETQHF. CDR3 DNA: TGTGCCAGCAGCCCCAGGGAAACCCAGCATTTT.